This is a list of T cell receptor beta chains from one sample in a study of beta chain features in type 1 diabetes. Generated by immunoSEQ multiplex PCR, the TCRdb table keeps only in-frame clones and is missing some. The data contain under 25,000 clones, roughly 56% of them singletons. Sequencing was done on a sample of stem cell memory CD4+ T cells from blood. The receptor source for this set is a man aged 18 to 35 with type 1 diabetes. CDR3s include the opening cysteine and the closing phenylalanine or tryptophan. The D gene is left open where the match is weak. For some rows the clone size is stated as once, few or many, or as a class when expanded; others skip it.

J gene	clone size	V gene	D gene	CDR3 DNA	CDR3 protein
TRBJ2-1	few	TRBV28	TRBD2	TGTGCCAGCAGTTTAGCCGCTAGCGGGGGGGTAGTTGAGCAGTTCTTC	CASSLAASGGVVEQFF
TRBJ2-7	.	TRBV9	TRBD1	TGTGCCAGCAGCGTAGGGACAGGGGGCAGGGGCGAGCAGTACTTC	CASSVGTGGRGEQYF
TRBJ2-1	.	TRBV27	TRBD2	TGTGCCACCGGGAGCGGGAGGGCCCACAATGAGCAGTTCTTC	CATGSGRAHNEQFF
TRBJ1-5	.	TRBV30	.	TGTGCCTGGAGTATAACAGGGAGCCAGCCCCAGCATTTT	CAWSITGSQPQHF
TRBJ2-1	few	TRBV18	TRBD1	TGTGCCAGCTCACTGAGGGACAGGGGGACTGAGCAGTTCTTC	CASSLRDRGTEQFF
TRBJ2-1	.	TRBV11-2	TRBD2	TGTGCCAGCAGCAGGATAGCGGGGGGTCACAATGAGCAGTTCTTC	CASSRIAGGHNEQFF
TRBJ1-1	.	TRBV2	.	TGTGCCAGCAGCCTACAGGGAAACACTGAAGCTTTCTTT	CASSLQGNTEAFF
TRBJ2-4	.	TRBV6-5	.	TGTGCCAGCACCTCGGGAAACATTCAGTACTTC	CASTSGNIQYF
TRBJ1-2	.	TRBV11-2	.	TGTGCCAGCAGCTTAGGGTCAGACTATGGCTACACCTTC	CASSLGSDYGYTF
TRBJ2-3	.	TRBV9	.	TGTGCCAGCAGCCCCCCCGGGTGGAGCACAGATACGCAGTATTTT	CASSPPGWSTDTQYF
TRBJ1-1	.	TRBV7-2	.	TGTGCCAGCAGCTCAGACCCCAGGGGTTACGCTGAAGCTTTCTTT	CASSSDPRGYAEAFF
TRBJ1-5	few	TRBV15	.	TGTGCCACCAGCAGAGATGGATGGAGGGATCAGCCCCAGCATTTT	CATSRDGWRDQPQHF
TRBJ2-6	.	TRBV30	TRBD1	TGTGCCTGGTCCAGAGGGGGCGCCGGGGCCAACGTCCTGACTTTC	CAWSRGGAGANVLTF
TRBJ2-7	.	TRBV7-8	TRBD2	TGTGCCAGCAGCTCCGGGACTAGCTCGTACGAGCAGTACTTC	CASSSGTSSYEQYF
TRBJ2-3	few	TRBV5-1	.	TGCGCCAGCAGCATCGCGGACATTTACCCAGATACGCAGTATTTT	CASSIADIYPDTQYF
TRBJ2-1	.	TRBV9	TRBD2	TGTGCCAGCAGCGAGACTAGCGGGGGGTACAATGAGCAGTTCTTC	CASSETSGGYNEQFF
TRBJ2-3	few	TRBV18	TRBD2	TGTGCCAGCTCACCGAGCGGGGGGGCAGCAGATACGCAGTATTTT	CASSPSGGAADTQYF
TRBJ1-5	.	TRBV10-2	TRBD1	TGCGCCACCCGGAGGGGGACAGGGCAGGATCAGCCCCAGCATTTT	CATRRGTGQDQPQHF
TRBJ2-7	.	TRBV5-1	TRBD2	TGCGCCAGCAGCTTGACTAGCGGGGGGGCCAGCTCCTACGAGCAGTACTTC	CASSLTSGGASSYEQYF
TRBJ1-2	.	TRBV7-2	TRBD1	TGTGCCAGCAGCCCTCAACAGGGGGTTGGCTACACCTTC	CASSPQQGVGYTF
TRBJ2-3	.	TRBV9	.	TGTGCCAGCAGCGTATCCGGGATCAAGACAGATACGCAGTATTTT	CASSVSGIKTDTQYF